This T cell receptor beta chain was obtained from a study of shared clonotypes between healthy human individuals. About the study: CD4 naive and CD4 memory each took three plates per donor, while CD8 naive took two and CD8 memory one.

TCRdb keeps only in-frame clones here, not all; method: immunoSEQ multiplex PCR. The sample lists approximately 1.5 million clones; around 98% were seen once. The sample holds one count of this clone. The antigen is not known. Study-wide points: Four donors held 5% to 5.5% of naive CD4 clonotypes in common.

Germline CDR1 SGHDT, CDR2 YYEEEE. The CDR3 has 12 residues. The V and J ends lost 1 base and 6 bases respectively, with 6 bases between them. Those who donated were healthy HIV-negative adults, with no recent acute infections or vaccinations reported. The V gene is TRBV5-6, the J gene TRBJ2-3, with a weak D call TRBD1 (6 bases). The receptor was derived from a man aged 25-45 years in good health. Sequencing was done on a sample of naive CD4+ T cells sorted from blood. As for subset: CD45RA+ positively selected. The CDR3 region has the DNA TGTGCCAGCAGCTTGACAGGGGATACGCAGTATTTT. Translated, it gives CASSLTGDTQYF.